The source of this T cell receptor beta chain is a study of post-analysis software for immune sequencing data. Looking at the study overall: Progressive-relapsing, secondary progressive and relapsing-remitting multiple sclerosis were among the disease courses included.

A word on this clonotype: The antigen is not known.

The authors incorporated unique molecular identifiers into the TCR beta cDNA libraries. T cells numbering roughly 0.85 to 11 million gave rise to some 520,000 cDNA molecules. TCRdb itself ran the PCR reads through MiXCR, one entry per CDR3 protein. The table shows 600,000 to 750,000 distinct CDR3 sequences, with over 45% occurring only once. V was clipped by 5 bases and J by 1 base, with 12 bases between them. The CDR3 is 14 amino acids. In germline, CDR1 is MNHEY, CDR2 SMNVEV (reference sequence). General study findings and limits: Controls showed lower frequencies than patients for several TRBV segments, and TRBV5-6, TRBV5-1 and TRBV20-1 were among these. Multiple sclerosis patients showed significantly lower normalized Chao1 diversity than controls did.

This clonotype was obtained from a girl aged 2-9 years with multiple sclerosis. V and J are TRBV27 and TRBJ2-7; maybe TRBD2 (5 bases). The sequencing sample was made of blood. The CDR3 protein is CASSPTRVSYEQYF. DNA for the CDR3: TGTGCCAGCAGTCCGACGAGGGTTTCCTACGAGCAGTACTTC.